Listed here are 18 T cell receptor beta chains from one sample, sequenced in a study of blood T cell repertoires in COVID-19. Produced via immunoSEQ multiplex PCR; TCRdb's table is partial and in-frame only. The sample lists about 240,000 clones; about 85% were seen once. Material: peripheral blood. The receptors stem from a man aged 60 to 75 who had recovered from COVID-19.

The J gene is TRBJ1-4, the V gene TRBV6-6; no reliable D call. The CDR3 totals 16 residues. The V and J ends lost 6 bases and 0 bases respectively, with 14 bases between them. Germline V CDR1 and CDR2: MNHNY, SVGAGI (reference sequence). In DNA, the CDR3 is TGTGCCAGCAGCAATGGACCGACTACAACTAATGAAAAACTGTTTTTT. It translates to CASSNGPTTTNEKLFF.

The DNA for the CDR3 is TGCGCCAGCAGCTGGGGACTAGCGGGGGGACCTTACAATGAGCAGTTCTTC. It codes for CASSWGLAGGPYNEQFF. The chain links TRBV5-1 to TRBJ2-1, with 15 bases identical to TRBD2. This CDR3 spans 17 amino acids. From germline, CDR1 is SGHRS and CDR2 YFSETQ. V trimming: 3 bases; J trimming: 4 bases; junction bases outside the gene matches: 5.

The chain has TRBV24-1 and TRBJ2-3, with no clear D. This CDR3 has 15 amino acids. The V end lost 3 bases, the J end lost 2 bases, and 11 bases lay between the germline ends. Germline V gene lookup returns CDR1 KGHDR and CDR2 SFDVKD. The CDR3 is CATSDRLGTTDTQYF. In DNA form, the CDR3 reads TGTGCCACCAGTGATCGTCTAGGAACCACAGATACGCAGTATTTT.

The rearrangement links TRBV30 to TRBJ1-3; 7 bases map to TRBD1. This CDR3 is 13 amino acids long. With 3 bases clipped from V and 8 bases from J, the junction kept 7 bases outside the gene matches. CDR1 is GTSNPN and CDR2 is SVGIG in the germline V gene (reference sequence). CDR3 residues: CAWSAEQGHTIYF. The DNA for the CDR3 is TGTGCCTGGAGCGCCGAACAGGGGCACACCATATATTTT.

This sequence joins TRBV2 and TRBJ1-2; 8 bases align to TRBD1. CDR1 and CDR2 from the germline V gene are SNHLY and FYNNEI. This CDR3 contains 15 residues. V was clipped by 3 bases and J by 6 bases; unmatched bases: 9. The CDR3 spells CASSDWTGSKDGYTF. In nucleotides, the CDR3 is TGTGCCAGCAGTGATTGGACAGGGTCGAAAGATGGCTACACCTTC. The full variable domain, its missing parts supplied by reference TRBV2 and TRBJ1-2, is EPEVTQTPSHQVTQMGQEVILRCVPISNHLYFYWYRQILGQKVEFLVSFYNNEISEKSEIFDDQFSVERPDGSNFTLKIRSTKLEDSAMYFCASSDWTGSKDGYTFGSGTRLTVV.

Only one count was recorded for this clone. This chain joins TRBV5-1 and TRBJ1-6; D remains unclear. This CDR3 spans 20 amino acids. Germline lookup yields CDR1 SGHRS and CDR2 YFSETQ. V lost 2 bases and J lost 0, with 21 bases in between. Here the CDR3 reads CASSFYNFDGYSSYNSPLHF. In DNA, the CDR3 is TGCGCCAGCAGCTTTTACAATTTTGACGGCTACAGCTCCTATAATTCACCCCTCCACTTT.

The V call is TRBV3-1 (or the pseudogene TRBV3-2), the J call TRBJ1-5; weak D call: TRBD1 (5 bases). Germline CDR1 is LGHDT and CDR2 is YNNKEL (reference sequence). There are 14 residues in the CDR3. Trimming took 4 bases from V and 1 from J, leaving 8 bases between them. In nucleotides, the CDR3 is TGTGCCAGCAGCCTTCAGGGAAGCAATCAGCCCCAGCATTTT. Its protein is CASSLQGSNQPQHF.

The CDR3 loop is CASRSYSYEQYF. As DNA, the CDR3 is TGTGCCAGCAGGTCCTACTCCTACGAGCAGTACTTC. The chain joins TRBV6-5 to TRBJ2-7, with D uncertain. Trimming took 6 bases from V and 0 from J, leaving 6 bases between them. There are 12 residues in the CDR3. CDR1 is MNHEY and CDR2 is SVGAGI in the germline V gene.

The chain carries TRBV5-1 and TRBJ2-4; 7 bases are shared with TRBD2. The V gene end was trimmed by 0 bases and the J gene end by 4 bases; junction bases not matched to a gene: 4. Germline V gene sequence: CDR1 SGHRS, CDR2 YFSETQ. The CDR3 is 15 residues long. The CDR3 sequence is CASSLGASGKNIQYF. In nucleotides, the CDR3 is TGCGCCAGCAGCTTGGGGGCTAGCGGAAAAAACATTCAGTACTTC.

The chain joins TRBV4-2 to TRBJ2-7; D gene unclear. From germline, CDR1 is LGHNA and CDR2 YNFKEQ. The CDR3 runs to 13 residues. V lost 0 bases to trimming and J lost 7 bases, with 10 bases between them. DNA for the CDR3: TGTGCCAGCAGCCAAGATGGCCGCCGAGAGCAGTACTTC. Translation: CASSQDGRREQYF.

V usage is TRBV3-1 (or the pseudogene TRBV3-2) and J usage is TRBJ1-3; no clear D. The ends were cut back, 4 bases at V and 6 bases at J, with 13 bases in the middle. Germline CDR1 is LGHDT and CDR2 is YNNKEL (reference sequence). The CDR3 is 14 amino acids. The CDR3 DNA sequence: TGTGCCAGCAGCCTCCACGGGGTCCCAAACACCATATATTTT. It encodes CASSLHGVPNTIYF.

CDR3 sequence reads: CASPLGTESNQPQHF. The CDR3 nucleotides read TGTGCCAGCCCCCTAGGGACAGAGTCCAATCAGCCCCAGCATTTT. The J gene is TRBJ1-5, the V gene TRBV2; 7 bases match TRBD1. V shed 8 bases and J 3 bases; nucleotides not matched to a gene: 10. The CDR3 has 15 amino acids. The germline gives CDR1 SNHLY, CDR2 FYNNEI.

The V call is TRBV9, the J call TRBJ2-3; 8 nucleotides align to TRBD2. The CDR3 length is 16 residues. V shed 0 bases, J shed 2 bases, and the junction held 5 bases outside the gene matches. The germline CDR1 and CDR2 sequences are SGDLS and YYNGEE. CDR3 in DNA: TGTGCCAGCAGCGTAGATATAGCGGGGACCACAGATACGCAGTATTTT. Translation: CASSVDIAGTTDTQYF. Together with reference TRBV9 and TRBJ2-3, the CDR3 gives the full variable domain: DSGVTQTPKHLITATGQRVTLRCSPRSGDLSVYWYQQSLDQGLQFLIQYYNGEERAKGNILERFSAQQFPDLHSELNLSSLELGDSALYFCASSVDIAGTTDTQYFGPGTRLTVL.

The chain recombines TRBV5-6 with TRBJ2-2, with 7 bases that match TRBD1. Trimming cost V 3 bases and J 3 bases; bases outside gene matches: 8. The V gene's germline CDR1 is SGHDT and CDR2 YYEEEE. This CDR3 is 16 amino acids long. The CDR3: CASSYLDRAYTGELFF. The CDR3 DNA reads TGTGCCAGCAGCTACCTCGACAGGGCGTACACCGGGGAGCTGTTTTTT.

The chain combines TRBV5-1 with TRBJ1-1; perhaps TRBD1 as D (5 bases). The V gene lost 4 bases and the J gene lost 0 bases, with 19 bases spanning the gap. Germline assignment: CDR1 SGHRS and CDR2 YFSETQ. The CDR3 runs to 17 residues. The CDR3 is CASSHPETAVMNTEAFF. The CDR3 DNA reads TGCGCCAGCAGCCACCCGGAGACAGCCGTTATGAACACTGAAGCTTTCTTT.

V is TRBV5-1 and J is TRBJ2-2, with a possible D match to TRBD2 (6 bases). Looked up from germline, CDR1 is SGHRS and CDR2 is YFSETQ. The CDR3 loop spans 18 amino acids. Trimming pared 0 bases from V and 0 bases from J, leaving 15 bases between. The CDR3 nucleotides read TGCGCCAGCAGCTTGGCCGGGGGAGGAGGGCCGAACACCGGGGAGCTGTTTTTT. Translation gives CASSLAGGGGPNTGELFF.

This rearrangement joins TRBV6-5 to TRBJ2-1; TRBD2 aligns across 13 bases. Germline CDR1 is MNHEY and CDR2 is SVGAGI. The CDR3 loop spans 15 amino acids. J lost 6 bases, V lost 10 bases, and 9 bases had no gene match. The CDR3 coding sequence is TGTGCCACCGAACTAGCGGGGGGGGGTGGCAATGAGCAGTTCTTC. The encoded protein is CATELAGGGGNEQFF.

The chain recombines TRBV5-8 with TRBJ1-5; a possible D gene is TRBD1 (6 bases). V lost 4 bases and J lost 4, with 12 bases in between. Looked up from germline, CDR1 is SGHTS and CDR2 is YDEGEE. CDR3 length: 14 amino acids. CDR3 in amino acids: CASSVLQGNQPQHF. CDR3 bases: TGTGCCAGCAGCGTATTACAGGGAAATCAGCCCCAGCATTTT. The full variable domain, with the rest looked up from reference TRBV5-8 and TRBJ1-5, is EAGVTQSPTHLIKTRGQQATLRCSPISGHTSVYWYQQALGLGLQFLLWYDEGEERNRGNFPPRFSGRQFPNYSSELNVNALELEDSALYLCASSVLQGNQPQHFGDGTRLSIL.